What follows are 14 T cell receptor beta chains derived from one specimen sequenced in a study of early T cells in non-severe SARS-CoV-2 infection. TCRdb ran MiXCR on the 5' RACE reads and lists one entry per CDR3 protein. This table holds roughly 43,000 distinct CDR3 sequences, about 5.3% found once. The sequenced sample was whole blood, obtained at baseline. The receptors stem from an adult who was a healthcare worker with PCR-confirmed SARS-CoV-2 infection or an uninfected control (not recorded which).

Many counts were recorded for this clonotype. This chain uses TRBV20-1 with TRBJ2-1, with D possibly matching TRBD2 (6 bases). The CDR3 is 15 amino acids. Germline CDR1 and CDR2: DFQATT and SNEGSKA (reference sequence). Between the trimmed V and J ends, which lost 2 bases and 4 bases, there was a span of 15 bases. Written as DNA, the CDR3 is TGCAGTGCTAGACCACCGGGGGAGCTATACAATGAGCAGTTCTTC. Translating it yields CSARPPGELYNEQFF.

This chain connects TRBV7-3 to TRBJ2-2, with D unclear. Per germline, CDR1 SGHTA and CDR2 FQGTGA. CDR3 size: 13 residues. V shed 2 bases and J shed 7 bases, with 8 bases lying between them. CDR3 DNA: TGTGCCAGCAGCTTACCCCCCATCGGGGAGCTGTTTTTT. Its protein is CASSLPPIGELFF. Filled out from reference TRBV7-3 and TRBJ2-2, the complete variable domain reads GAGVSQTPSNKVTEKGKYVELRCDPISGHTALYWYRQSLGQGPEFLIYFQGTGAADDSGLPNDRFFAVRPEGSVSTLKIQRTERGDSAVYLCASSLPPIGELFFGEGSRLTVL.

This clonotype was detected many times. The rearrangement links TRBV5-5 to TRBJ2-5; weak D call: TRBD2 (6 bases). Germline V gives CDR1 SGHKS, CDR2 YYEKEE (reference sequence). Trimming removed 4 bases at V and 2 bases at J, with 12 bases between. The CDR3 is 14 residues long. This chain's CDR3 is CASSQTGGQETQYF. CDR3 DNA: TGTGCCAGCAGCCAAACCGGGGGACAAGAGACCCAGTACTTC.

This clonotype was picked up a small number of times. The rearrangement links TRBV4-1 to TRBJ2-3, with 7 nucleotides matching TRBD2. The CDR3 covers 14 residues. Trimming cost V 1 base and J 4 bases; bases outside gene matches: 2. Germline V CDR1 and CDR2: MGHRA, YSYEKL. CDR3 sequence reads: CASSQAGGPDTQYF. CDR3 nucleotides: TGCGCCAGCAGCCAAGCGGGGGGTCCAGATACGCAGTATTTT.

This clonotype came up many times. The chain recombines TRBV4-1 with TRBJ1-5; 9 bases map to TRBD1. Looked up from germline, CDR1 is MGHRA and CDR2 is YSYEKL. The CDR3 is made up of 19 amino acids. Unmatched junction bases numbered 13, after V lost 0 bases and J lost 4 bases. CDR3 sequence: CASSQDSGTGFSENQPQHF. The DNA for the CDR3 is TGCGCCAGCAGCCAAGATTCCGGGACAGGGTTTTCGGAAAATCAGCCCCAGCATTTT.

This clonotype was observed many times. The chain links TRBV7-6 to TRBJ2-4; D is unclear. The germline CDR1 and CDR2 sequences are SGHVS and FNYEAQ. This CDR3 is built from 14 residues. V was trimmed by 5 bases and J by 0 bases, leaving 8 bases between them. CDR3 sequence: CASSLSPAKNIQYF. CDR3 in DNA: TGTGCCAGCAGCCTTAGCCCAGCCAAAAACATTCAGTACTTC.

This clonotype was detected only once. A read error may explain this, as a much larger clone is one base away. The genes are TRBV12-3 or TRBV12-4 and TRBJ2-7; D may be TRBD2 (6 bases). The CDR3 is made up of 16 amino acids. The V and J ends lost 6 bases and 3 bases respectively, with 21 bases between them. CDR3 sequence reads: CASSRGGGGANYEQYF. DNA for the CDR3: TGTGCCAGCAGCCGAGGTGGAGGCGGGGCCAACTACGAGCAGTACTTC.

This clonotype was observed many times. This chain connects TRBV29-1 to TRBJ1-1, with D perhaps matching TRBD1 (6 bases). Germline V CDR1 and CDR2: SQVTM, ANQGSEA. This CDR3 has 12 amino acids. Trimming took off 5 bases at V and 3 bases at J, with 10 bases between the two ends. The CDR3 reads CSVRRGDTEAFF. In DNA, the CDR3 is TGCAGCGTTCGCAGGGGCGACACTGAAGCTTTCTTT.

In this sample, this clonotype turned up many times. The chain has TRBV6-6 and TRBJ1-4; D perhaps matches TRBD1 (5 bases). The V and J ends lost 2 bases and 7 bases respectively, with 8 bases between them. The CDR3 runs 13 residues. Germline V lookup: CDR1 MNHNY, CDR2 SVGAGI (reference sequence). Here the CDR3 reads CASSYGGSEKLFF. Here the CDR3 DNA reads TGTGCCAGCAGTTACGGGGGAAGTGAAAAACTGTTTTTT.

The chain joins TRBV5-6 to TRBJ2-1, with TRBD2 matching 7 bases. This CDR3 has 16 amino acids. Germline V gives CDR1 SGHDT, CDR2 YYEEEE. V shed 0 bases and J 5 bases; nucleotides not matched to a gene: 8. CDR3 sequence reads: CASSLGAGAAHNEQFF. The CDR3 coding sequence is TGTGCCAGCAGCTTGGGGGCGGGAGCGGCCCACAATGAGCAGTTCTTC.

The table lists this clonotype with many counts. The CDR3 nucleotides are TGTGCCAGCAGCCACGGACAGGGGGCGTCCGGGGAGCTGTTTTTT. It specifies CASSHGQGASGELFF. The chain couples TRBV3-1 to TRBJ2-2; 11 bases are shared with TRBD1. Germline values: CDR1 LGHDT, CDR2 YNNKEL (reference sequence). The J segment lost 6 bases and the V segment lost 3 bases, leaving 3 bases of the junction unmatched. The CDR3 consists of 15 residues.

In its sample, this clonotype was seen many times. This chain joins TRBV18 and TRBJ2-7; D uncertain. The ends were cut back, 0 bases at V and 5 bases at J, with 8 bases in the middle. The germline V gene encodes CDR1 KGHSH and CDR2 LQKENI. The CDR3 sequence is 13 residues long. CDR3 nucleotide sequence: TGTGCCAGCTCACCACCGGTGTCACACGAGCAGTACTTC. It encodes CASSPPVSHEQYF.

This clonotype has ten or more counts. The chain employs TRBV3-1 and TRBJ1-2, with TRBD1 matching over 7 bases. In germline, CDR1 is LGHDT, CDR2 YNNKEL (reference sequence). The CDR3 is 15 residues long. Losses at the gene ends were 4 bases for V and 4 bases for J; bases not matched to a gene: 9. The CDR3 protein is CASSRNQGESYGYTF. The CDR3 DNA follows: TGTGCCAGCAGCCGGAACCAGGGGGAGAGCTATGGCTACACCTTC.

This clonotype was seen ten or more times. The chain is built from TRBV7-9 and TRBJ2-7; D is ambiguous. The CDR3 spans 14 residues. The germline V and J ends were trimmed by 4 bases and 2 bases, with 12 bases remaining between them. Germline lookup yields CDR1 SEHNR and CDR2 FQNEAQ (reference sequence). This chain's CDR3 is CASSSIGKPYEQYF. For the CDR3, the DNA is TGTGCCAGCAGCTCGATAGGGAAACCCTACGAGCAGTACTTC.